A selection of T cell receptor beta chains follows, all from one sample in a study of blood T cell repertoires in COVID-19. Assay: immunoSEQ multiplex PCR; the TCRdb copy retains only in-frame clones and omits some. The profile covers around 60,000 clones, with about 86% appearing a single time and around 30% taken by the ten largest. Sequencing used peripheral blood. These receptors originate from a woman at least 80 years old with active or convalescent COVID-19. The CDR3 runs from the conserved cysteine through the conserved F or W. D genes are given only for firm matches. Clone size appears in some rows only: once, few, many, or a class for an expanded clone.

J gene | clone size | D gene | V gene | CDR3 DNA | CDR3 protein
TRBJ1-2 | NA | TRBD1 | TRBV7-2 | TGTGCCAGCAGCTTCCCACCGCGGACAGGGGCAGATGGCTACACCTTC | CASSFPPRTGADGYTF
TRBJ1-2 | NA | NA | TRBV18 | TGTGCCAGCTCACCCTTGGGAGGTCAAGGCTACACCTTC | CASSPLGGQGYTF
TRBJ2-1 | NA | NA | TRBV4-1 | TGCGCCAGCAGCCGATCCGGGGACAATGAGCAGTTCTTC | CASSRSGDNEQFF
TRBJ1-5 | NA | TRBD1 | TRBV6-5 | TGTGCCAGCAGTCGGGACAGGAAAAATCAGCCCCAGCATTTT | CASSRDRKNQPQHF
TRBJ2-1 | NA | NA | TRBV20-1 | TGCAGTGCTCCTCTCTACAATGAGCAGTTCTTC | CSAPLYNEQFF
TRBJ1-1 | NA | NA | TRBV11-2 | TGTGCCAGCAGCTCCCTCGGGGGGCTTAGCACTGAAGCTTTCTTT | CASSSLGGLSTEAFF
TRBJ1-4 | NA | NA | TRBV29-1 | TGCAGCGTTGGCAGGGCAGGGGAAAAACTGTTTTTT | CSVGRAGEKLFF
TRBJ1-1 | few | TRBD1 | TRBV9 | TGTGCCAGCACCCCACTCTCAGGGGGCCTCACTGAAGCTTTCTTT | CASTPLSGGLTEAFF
TRBJ2-7 | NA | TRBD2 | TRBV2 | TGTGCCAGCAGACTCGGCGGGGGGGTCTACGAGCAGTACTTC | CASRLGGGVYEQYF
TRBJ2-1 | NA | NA | TRBV7-9 | TGTGCCAGCATCGGGGGAAATGAGCAGTTCTTC | CASIGGNEQFF
TRBJ2-3 | NA | NA | TRBV28 | TGTGCCAGCAGCACTAGCACAGATACGCAGTATTTT | CASSTSTDTQYF
TRBJ1-2 | few | NA | TRBV29-1 | TGCAGCGTTGAAGACCAGCGTAACTATGGCTACACCTTC | CSVEDQRNYGYTF
TRBJ1-5 | NA | TRBD1 | TRBV10-3 | TGTGCCATCAGTACCGGGACAGGGGGCTCTCAGCCCCAGCATTTT | CAISTGTGGSQPQHF
TRBJ1-2 | once | NA | TRBV7-2 | TGTGCCAGCACCGATCGTCACGGTTCGGGCTATGGCTACACCTTC | CASTDRHGSGYGYTF
TRBJ1-2 | NA | TRBD1 | TRBV28 | TGTGCCAGCAGTTTATCGGGACAGGGTACGGGGGGTGGCTACACCTTC | CASSLSGQGTGGGYTF
TRBJ1-2 | few | TRBD1 | TRBV5-4 | TGTGCCAGCAGCAGTGGGGGACAGGCCTATGGCTACACCTTC | CASSSGGQAYGYTF
TRBJ2-3 | NA | TRBD1 | TRBV6-6 | TGTGCCAGCACCTCGGACAGGGACCACACAGATACGCAGTATTTT | CASTSDRDHTDTQYF
TRBJ2-3 | NA | NA | TRBV2 | TGTGCCAGCAGTGAATTTCAGAGCACAGATACGCAGTATTTT | CASSEFQSTDTQYF
TRBJ2-7 | NA | TRBD1 | TRBV7-3 | TGTGCCAGCAGCTTCGGACAGGGGTACGAGCAGTACTTC | CASSFGQGYEQYF
TRBJ1-1 | NA | TRBD1 | TRBV4-1 | TGCGCCAGCAGCCAAGAGGTAGTCTCGACAGGGGTGACTGAAGCTTTCTTT | CASSQEVVSTGVTEAFF
TRBJ2-1 | NA | TRBD1 | TRBV20-1 | TGCAGTGCTAGTGACAGGGCCTCCTACAATGAGCAGTTCTTC | CSASDRASYNEQFF
TRBJ1-1 | NA | NA | TRBV3-1/TRBV3-2 | TGTGCCAGCACCGGAGGGGACACTGAAGCTTTCTTT | CASTGGDTEAFF
TRBJ2-7 | NA | TRBD1 | TRBV28 | TGTGCCAGCACACAACGGGACAGGGGGAAGTACGAGCAGTACTTC | CASTQRDRGKYEQYF
TRBJ1-1 | NA | NA | TRBV2 | TGTGCCAGCGACCTAGGGGCTGAAGCTTTCTTT | CASDLGAEAFF
TRBJ2-7 | NA | NA | TRBV28 | TGTGCCAGCATCTCCGGGGGAGCGGCGGGGGCTTCCTACGAGCAGTACTTC | CASISGGAAGASYEQYF
TRBJ1-2 | NA | NA | TRBV6-5 | TGTGCCAGCAGGTACCAGTCGTATGGCTACACCTTC | CASRYQSYGYTF
TRBJ1-6 | NA | TRBD1 | TRBV28 | TGTGCCAGCAGCGGGACAGGTTTGGCTCCCCTCCACTTT | CASSGTGLAPLHF
TRBJ2-7 | NA | TRBD2 | TRBV6-5 | TGTGCCAGCAGAATCCTAGCGGGGGGCACCTACGAGCAGTACTTC | CASRILAGGTYEQYF
TRBJ1-6 | NA | NA | TRBV5-8 | TGTGCCAGCAGCTTGGCAGGGGTGAATTCACCCCTCCACTTT | CASSLAGVNSPLHF
TRBJ2-2 | NA | TRBD2 | TRBV5-1 | TGCGCCAGCAGCCAACCGGGACTAGCGGGGGGGCAGGACACCGGGGAGCTGTTTTTT | CASSQPGLAGGQDTGELFF
TRBJ2-5 | once | TRBD2 | TRBV10-2 | TGCGCCAGCAGTGAGGCGGGAGGGGGCCAAGAGACCCAGTACTTC | CASSEAGGGQETQYF
TRBJ2-4 | NA | TRBD1 | TRBV28 | TGTGCCAGCAGTCTATCCGGGACAGCGAACATTCAGTACTTC | CASSLSGTANIQYF
TRBJ1-3 | NA | TRBD1 | TRBV7-9 | TGTGCCAGCAGCTTAGCGGACAGGGCAAACACCATATATTTT | CASSLADRANTIYF
TRBJ2-7 | NA | NA | TRBV7-6 | TGTGCCAGCAGCTTAGACAGGGAATCCTACGAGCAGTACTTC | CASSLDRESYEQYF
TRBJ1-1 | NA | NA | TRBV7-2 | TGTGCCAGCAGCCCCCCAGGCAACACTGAAGCTTTCTTT | CASSPPGNTEAFF
TRBJ1-3 | NA | NA | TRBV2 | TGTGCCAGCAGTGGGCGGGGCTCGACTGGAAACACCATATATTTT | CASSGRGSTGNTIYF
TRBJ1-2 | once | NA | TRBV6-5 | TGTGCCAGCACAACCCTGGGGGGGGAACTCTACACCTTC | CASTTLGGELYTF
TRBJ2-7 | NA | TRBD2 | TRBV15 | TGTGCCACCAGCAACGGACTAGCGGTTTCCTACGAGCAGTACTTC | CATSNGLAVSYEQYF
TRBJ2-7 | NA | NA | TRBV3-1/TRBV3-2 | TGTGCCAGCAGCCAAGTGGACTACCTCGAGCAGTACTTC | CASSQVDYLEQYF
TRBJ2-7 | NA | NA | TRBV5-4 | TGTGCCAGCAGCCCCATGGAGAGCTCAGGGGTCTACGAGCAGTACTTC | CASSPMESSGVYEQYF